The T cell receptor (beta chain) under discussion was sequenced for a study of cytomegalovirus exposure and HLA in healthy donors. The study, taken as a whole, reports: The study labeled about 160 TCR beta chains cytomegalovirus-associated. Several V segments, TRBV6-2 and TRBV6-3 among them, could not be told apart and were dropped.

Primers included in the PCR were 60 Vbeta and 13 Jbeta primers. Profiled with immunoSEQ multiplex PCR; TCRdb holds only in-frame clones, not every one. The sample comprises some 98,000 clones, 70% to 80% of which are singletons, and less than 10% rests with the top ten. The CDR3 runs to 15 residues. V was trimmed by 5 bases and J by 5 bases, leaving 19 bases between them. Germline V gives CDR1 LNHDA, CDR2 SQIVND (reference sequence). This clone was picked up a small number of times. What it binds is not known. The sample was PBMCs. This TCR derives from a female donor in good health and CMV-seronegative. The V call is TRBV19, the J call TRBJ2-7; a weak D match, TRBD1 (6 bases). In DNA form, the CDR3 reads TGTGCCAGTAGTGCCTGGACAGCCACCGCCGACGAGCAGTACTTC. It codes for CASSAWTATADEQYF.